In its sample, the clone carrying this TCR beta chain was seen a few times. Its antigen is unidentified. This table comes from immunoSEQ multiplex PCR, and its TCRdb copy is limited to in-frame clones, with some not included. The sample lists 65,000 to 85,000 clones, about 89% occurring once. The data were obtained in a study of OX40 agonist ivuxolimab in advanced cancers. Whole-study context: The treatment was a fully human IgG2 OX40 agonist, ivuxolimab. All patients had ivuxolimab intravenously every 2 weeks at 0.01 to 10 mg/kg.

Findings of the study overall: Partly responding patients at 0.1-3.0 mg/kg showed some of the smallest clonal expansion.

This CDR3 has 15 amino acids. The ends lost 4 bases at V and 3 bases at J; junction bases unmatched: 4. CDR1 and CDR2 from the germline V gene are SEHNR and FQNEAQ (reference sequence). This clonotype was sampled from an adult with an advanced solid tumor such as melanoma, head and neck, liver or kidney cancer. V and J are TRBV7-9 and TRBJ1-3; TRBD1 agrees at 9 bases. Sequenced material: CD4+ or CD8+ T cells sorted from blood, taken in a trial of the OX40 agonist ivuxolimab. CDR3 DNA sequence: TGTGCCAGCAGCTCGGGACAGGGATATGGAAACACCATATATTTT. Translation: CASSSGQGYGNTIYF. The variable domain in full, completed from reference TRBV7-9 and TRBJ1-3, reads DTGVSQNPRHKITKRGQNVTFRCDPISEHNRLYWYRQTLGQGPEFLTYFQNEAQLEKSRLLSDRFSAERPKGSFSTLEIQRTEQGDSAMYLCASSSGQGYGNTIYFGEGSWLTVV.